The entry below describes one T cell receptor beta chain. The antigen it binds to is not known. No much larger clone exists at a distance of one base, and base qualities are not known. CDR1 and CDR2, per the germline V gene (reference sequence), are SGHNT and YYREEE. The CDR3 starts with the cysteine, ends with the phenylalanine, and has 14 residues. The read is trimmed to its CDR3 DNA, 42 bases read in frame from base 1. V is cut by 5 bases and J by 0 bases, and the space between the germline ends is 9 bases. This sample is drawn from a study of blood T cell repertoires in COVID-19 (TCRdb year 2020). For the study in its entirety: Samples covering the acute and convalescent phases of COVID-19 were provided by collaborators in the United States, Italy and Spain. The material from the prospective study consisted of cDNA or gDNA derived from T cells, B-cell-depleted T cells, or PBMCs. Deeply sampled blood TCRbeta repertoires from subjects exposed to, actively infected with, or recovered from COVID-19 were included in the dataset. A freely available public database, intended as a resource for researchers studying the immune response to SARS-CoV-2, is where the repertoires were released. The samples were drawn from the first 160 participants of the ongoing ImmuneRACE study and from 1,254 subjects provided by 6 global collaborators. The sample metadata nearly always contained a de-identified subject ID, COVID-19 status, age in years and sex. Where HLA class I and class II types were available, the types were taken from metadata supplied by the sample provider, not from assay-based typing. Study-level results and caveats: The quantity of clinical and demographic metadata differed by source and by participant and was supplied without curation.

Another Seattle source contributed samples from volunteer blood donors who had recovered from COVID-19. Each collaborating institution followed its own protocols to collect whole blood in K2EDTA tubes. For TCRbeta analysis, collaborator samples were shipped as frozen whole blood, as isolated PBMCs, or as DNA extracted from either sample type. TCRbeta CDR3 regions were amplified from genomic DNA using the immunoSEQ Assay, a bias-controlled multiplex PCR. In the authors' own workflow: Within the assay, amplification of reference gene primers was used to estimate how many nucleated cells each sample contained. Sequence reads were collapsed and filtered to measure the absolute abundance of every unique TCRbeta CDR3 rearrangement. Productive Simpson clonality was computed per sample as the square root of Simpson's diversity index over productive rearrangements. TCRdb's version of the immuneACCESS table is confined to in-frame rearrangements and falls short of the full clone set. An unresolved V gene accounts for under half of the shortfall where checked; the remainder is of unknown origin. Clonal size and the V and J genes are those of that table, whereas D and trimming came from the DNA. In this sample the table shows more than 150,000 clones, approximately 82% of which occur a single time. The ten largest clonotypes hold 13% of the sample.

This clonotype was sampled from a man between 65 and 85 years old who had recovered from COVID-19. The V and J segments used are TRBV5-4 and TRBJ1-5; a tentative D match to TRBD1 spans 6 bases. Sequencing was performed on peripheral blood. In nucleotides, the sequence is TGTGCCAGCAGAGGGGACAATAGCAATCAGCCCCAGCATTTT. Translated, it gives CASRGDNSNQPQHF.